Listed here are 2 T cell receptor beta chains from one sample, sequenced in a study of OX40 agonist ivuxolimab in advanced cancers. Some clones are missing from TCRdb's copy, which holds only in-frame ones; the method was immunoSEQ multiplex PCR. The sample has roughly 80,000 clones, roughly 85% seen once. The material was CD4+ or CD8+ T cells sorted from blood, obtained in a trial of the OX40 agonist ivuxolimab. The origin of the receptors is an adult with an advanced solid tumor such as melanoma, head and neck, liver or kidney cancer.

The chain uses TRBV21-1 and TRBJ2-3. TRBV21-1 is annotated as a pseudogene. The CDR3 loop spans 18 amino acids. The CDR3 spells CASSKGVRLRAGTDTQYF. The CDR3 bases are TGTGCCAGCAGCAAAGGGGTGCGGCTCCGGGCCGGGACAGATACGCAGTATTTT.

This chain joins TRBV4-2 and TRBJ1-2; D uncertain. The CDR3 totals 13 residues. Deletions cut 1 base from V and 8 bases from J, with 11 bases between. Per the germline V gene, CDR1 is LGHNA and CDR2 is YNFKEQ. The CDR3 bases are TGTGCCAGCAGCCAAGTAGGCGGAGTCGGCTACACCTTC. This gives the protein CASSQVGGVGYTF.